A single sample gave rise to the 30 T cell receptor beta chains below, sequenced in a study of PD-1 blockade in classical Hodgkin lymphoma. Time point of the sample: cycle 4 day 1 (C4D1), after 6 weeks of nivolumab. All patients experienced relapse after autologous stem cell transplantation, and brentuximab vedotin exposure was variable. Produced via immunoSEQ multiplex PCR; TCRdb's table is partial and in-frame only. This sample has 100,000 or so clones; roughly nine tenths occur once, and the top ten carry 19%. Sample: peripheral blood mononuclear cells (PBMCs), taken before the fourth cycle of nivolumab. These receptors were collected from a human donor with classical Hodgkin lymphoma.

The rearrangement uses TRBV5-1 and TRBJ2-1; 10 nucleotides match TRBD2. CDR3 length: 14 residues. Germline V gene sequence: CDR1 SGHRS, CDR2 YFSETQ. Trimming removed 2 bases from V and 5 bases from J; junction bases left unmatched: 1. This CDR3 is CASSFTSGDNEQFF. CDR3 DNA sequence: TGCGCCAGCAGCTTTACTAGCGGGGACAATGAGCAGTTCTTC.

A single count supports this clone. The chain has TRBV28 and TRBJ2-6; D remains unclear. This CDR3 is built from 15 residues. Per germline, CDR1 MDHEN and CDR2 SYDVKM. The V end was cut by 5 bases, the J end by 4 bases, with 12 bases between. The CDR3 loop is CASSPASPGANVLTF. The CDR3 DNA follows: TGTGCCAGCAGTCCCGCAAGTCCCGGGGCCAACGTCCTGACTTTC.

The V gene is TRBV9, the J gene TRBJ2-7; D possibly corresponds to TRBD2 (6 bases). V gave up 3 bases and J gave up 3 bases, with 16 bases separating them. The CDR3 runs to 15 residues. The germline CDR1 and CDR2 sequences are SGDLS and YYNGEE. The CDR3 nucleotides are TGTGCCAGCAGCGAGTACCCCCTGGGAGGCTACGAGCAGTACTTC. Its translation is CASSEYPLGGYEQYF. The full variable domain, completed using reference TRBV9 and TRBJ2-7, is DSGVTQTPKHLITATGQRVTLRCSPRSGDLSVYWYQQSLDQGLQFLIQYYNGEERAKGNILERFSAQQFPDLHSELNLSSLELGDSALYFCASSEYPLGGYEQYFGPGTRLTVT.

The chain carries TRBV6-6 and TRBJ2-7, with TRBD1 matching over 10 bases. This CDR3 is 15 amino acids long. Trimming at V came to 6 bases and at J to 2 bases, leaving 7 bases not matched to a gene. The germline V gene encodes CDR1 MNHNY and CDR2 SVGAGI (reference sequence). DNA for the CDR3: TGTGCCAGCAGCCAGGGACAGGGGACCCCCTACGAGCAGTACTTC. It encodes CASSQGQGTPYEQYF.

This chain joins TRBV2 and TRBJ2-6; 10 positions match TRBD2. The ends lost 4 bases at V and 1 base at J; junction bases unmatched: 4. The germline gives CDR1 SNHLY, CDR2 FYNNEI. CDR3 length equals 17 residues. The CDR3 reads CASSAGLATSGANVLTF. The CDR3 bases are TGTGCCAGCAGTGCGGGACTAGCGACATCTGGGGCCAACGTCCTGACTTTC.

The sample holds one count of this clone. V is TRBV7-2 and J is TRBJ2-6; 11 bases line up with TRBD2. J was trimmed by 4 bases and V by 1 base; bases with no gene match: 9. The CDR3 runs 19 residues. From germline, CDR1 is SGHTA and CDR2 FQGNSA. Written as DNA, the CDR3 is TGTGCCAGCAGCTTAGGGCTAGCGGGAGGATATTCAGGGGCCAACGTCCTGACTTTC. This encodes CASSLGLAGGYSGANVLTF. The full variable domain, completed using reference TRBV7-2 and TRBJ2-6, is GAGVSQSPSNKVTEKGKDVELRCDPISGHTALYWYRQSLGQGLEFLIYFQGNSAPDKSGLPSDRFSAERTGGSVSTLTIQRTQQEDSAVYLCASSLGLAGGYSGANVLTFGAGSRLTVL.

This chain uses TRBV19 with TRBJ2-7; 9 nucleotides agree with TRBD2. Germline-derived CDR1 and CDR2 are LNHDA and SQIVND (reference sequence). V was clipped by 5 bases and J by 5 bases; unmatched bases: 7. The CDR3 is made up of 14 amino acids. The CDR3 sequence: CASSSGLAFHEQYF. CDR3 sequence (DNA): TGTGCCAGTAGTTCTGGACTAGCGTTCCACGAGCAGTACTTC.

This sequence joins TRBV5-1 and TRBJ1-2; 9 nucleotides line up with TRBD1. Per the germline V gene, CDR1 is SGHRS and CDR2 is YFSETQ. There are 15 residues in the CDR3. V lost 3 bases to trimming and J lost 5 bases; unmatched junction nucleotides: 8. In nucleotides, the CDR3 is TGCGCCAGCAGCTCGGGGACAGGGAATCAATATGGCTACACCTTC. Residues: CASSSGTGNQYGYTF. The complete variable domain, with remaining parts taken from reference TRBV5-1 and TRBJ1-2, reads KAGVTQTPRYLIKTRGQQVTLSCSPISGHRSVSWYQQTPGQGLQFLFEYFSETQRNKGNFPGRFSGRQFSNSRSEMNVSTLELGDSALYLCASSSGTGNQYGYTFGSGTRLTVV.

The chain has TRBV7-2 and TRBJ2-3, with 9 bases aligning to TRBD2. The CDR3 length is 16 residues. V shed 1 base and J 4 bases; nucleotides not matched to a gene: 6. Germline CDR1 SGHTA, CDR2 FQGNSA. CDR3 residues: CASSLVGSGGPDTQYF. The DNA for the CDR3 is TGTGCCAGCAGCTTAGTGGGTAGCGGGGGCCCAGATACGCAGTATTTT. Variable domain in full (rest from reference TRBV7-2 and TRBJ2-3): GAGVSQSPSNKVTEKGKDVELRCDPISGHTALYWYRQSLGQGLEFLIYFQGNSAPDKSGLPSDRFSAERTGGSVSTLTIQRTQQEDSAVYLCASSLVGSGGPDTQYFGPGTRLTVL.

V gene TRBV27 combines with J gene TRBJ2-5, with 10 bases aligning to TRBD1. V was clipped by 6 bases and J by 1 base; unmatched bases: 11. From germline, CDR1 is MNHEY and CDR2 SMNVEV (reference sequence). The CDR3 is made up of 17 amino acids. The CDR3 DNA reads TGTGCCAGCAGCCCCCTTCCCGGGACAGGGGTCCAAGAGACCCAGTACTTC. Protein sequence: CASSPLPGTGVQETQYF.

Comments on this clone: This specimen includes other DNA sequences encoding the same CDR3. The chain joins TRBV5-1 to TRBJ2-7; no firm D call. Germline assignment: CDR1 SGHRS and CDR2 YFSETQ. V lost 5 bases, J lost 2 bases, and 8 bases lay in between. The CDR3 contains 12 residues. The CDR3 coding sequence is TGCGCCAGCAGTCTAGGGACCTACGAGCAGTACTTC. Translating gives CASSLGTYEQYF. The full variable domain, its missing parts supplied by reference TRBV5-1 and TRBJ2-7, is KAGVTQTPRYLIKTRGQQVTLSCSPISGHRSVSWYQQTPGQGLQFLFEYFSETQRNKGNFPGRFSGRQFSNSRSEMNVSTLELGDSALYLCASSLGTYEQYFGPGTRLTVT.

The rearrangement links TRBV6-1 to TRBJ2-1, with D perhaps assigned TRBD1 or TRBD2 (5 bases each). Germline CDR1 and CDR2: MNHNS and SASEGT. The CDR3 has 13 residues. Trimming took off 10 bases at V and 10 bases at J, with 20 bases between the two ends. The chain's CDR3 is CAIRRPGTIEQFF. CDR3 bases: TGTGCCATTCGCCGCCCAGGGACGATAGAGCAGTTCTTC.

This rearrangement joins TRBV28 to TRBJ1-1; no clear D gene. V lost 3 bases, J lost 4 bases, and 12 bases lay in between. This CDR3 region has 14 residues. Germline loops: CDR1 MDHEN, CDR2 SYDVKM. DNA for the CDR3: TGTGCCAGCAGTTTTAACGGGCTGGGCACTGAAGCTTTCTTT. This codes for CASSFNGLGTEAFF.

The rearrangement joins TRBV15 to TRBJ2-2; the D is unclear. V was pared by 0 bases and J by 4 bases, with 9 bases between. CDR1 and CDR2 from the germline V gene are LNHNV and YYDKDF (reference sequence). The length of the CDR3 is 15 residues. CDR3 nucleotides: TGTGCCACCAGCAGAGACAGGTCCCCCACCGGGGAGCTGTTTTTT. The encoded protein is CATSRDRSPTGELFF.

The V gene is TRBV6-5, the J gene TRBJ2-1; 7 bases line up with TRBD1. Germline loops: CDR1 MNHEY, CDR2 SVGAGI. V lost 0 bases and J lost 2; bases outside the gene matches: 4. The CDR3 runs to 16 residues. This chain's CDR3 is CASSYSPGGTYNEQFF. Written as DNA, the CDR3 is TGTGCCAGCAGTTACTCCCCAGGGGGAACCTACAATGAGCAGTTCTTC.

This chain links TRBV6-1 with TRBJ2-2; D possibly corresponds to TRBD1 (6 bases). CDR1 and CDR2 (germline): MNHNS, SASEGT. The germline V and J ends were trimmed by 8 bases and 5 bases, with 18 bases remaining between them. CDR3 size: 15 residues. The CDR3 region is CASPAGGRGTGELFF. The CDR3 nucleotides read TGTGCCAGCCCCGCAGGTGGCAGGGGTACCGGGGAGCTGTTTTTT.

The J gene is TRBJ1-3, the V gene TRBV10-2, with no clear D. Germline V gene data show CDR1 as WSHSY and CDR2 as SAAADI. The CDR3 totals 13 residues. V lost 3 bases and J 0 bases, leaving 3 bases between the germline ends. CDR3 sequence: CASSERSGNTIYF. In DNA, the CDR3 is TGCGCCAGCAGTGAACGCTCTGGAAACACCATATATTTT.

This clone was found once. This chain joins TRBV7-9 and TRBJ2-5; D remains unclear. Trimming cost V 4 bases and J 4 bases, with 10 bases left between them. CDR1 is SEHNR and CDR2 is FQNEAQ in the germline V gene (reference sequence). The CDR3 has 13 amino acids. The CDR3, as DNA: TGTGCCAGCAGCTCCAACTTCCCAGAGACCCAGTACTTC. It encodes CASSSNFPETQYF.

The J gene is TRBJ2-3, the V gene TRBV6-4; D might be TRBD1 (6 bases). Germline loops: CDR1 MRHNA, CDR2 SNTAGT. The V gene lost 2 bases and the J gene lost 2 bases, with 11 bases spanning the gap. There are 15 residues in the CDR3. The CDR3 reads CASSDRGRVTDTQYF. The CDR3 bases are TGTGCCAGCAGTGACAGGGGGAGAGTCACAGATACGCAGTATTTT.

This clone was seen only a few times. The V call is TRBV5-5, the J call TRBJ1-3, with D unclear. Trimming stripped 3 bases from V and 1 base from J, with 11 bases between. The CDR3 consists of 15 residues. Germline CDR1 reads SGHKS; CDR2 reads YYEKEE (reference sequence). CDR3 loop: CASSWDWDSGNTIYF. CDR3 sequence (DNA): TGTGCCAGCAGCTGGGATTGGGATTCTGGAAACACCATATATTTT.

The J gene is TRBJ2-7, the V gene TRBV6-5; D might be TRBD1 (6 bases). The CDR3 loop spans 16 amino acids. CDR1 is MNHEY, CDR2 SVGAGI, per germline. Deletions cut 2 bases from V and 1 base from J, with 15 bases between. CDR3 nucleotide sequence: TGTGCCAGCAGTTACAGTCGGACAGTTCGTTCCTACGAGCAGTACTTC. Translated: CASSYSRTVRSYEQYF.

This clone was recorded once. The DNA for the CDR3 is TGTGCCAGCAGTGAGCGGGACAACTATGGCTACACCTTC. It codes for CASSERDNYGYTF. The V and J genes are TRBV25-1 and TRBJ1-2; D might be TRBD1 (5 bases). CDR3 length: 13 residues. The ends were cut back, 3 bases at V and 2 bases at J, with 7 bases in the middle. Looked up from germline, CDR1 is MGHDK and CDR2 is SYGVNS.

The chain links TRBV5-1 to TRBJ2-2, with D possibly called TRBD1 or TRBD2 (5 bases each). Between the trimmed V and J ends, which lost 0 bases and 0 bases, there was a span of 6 bases. The CDR3 length is 15 residues. Germline V gene lookup returns CDR1 SGHRS and CDR2 YFSETQ. The CDR3 bases are TGCGCCAGCAGCTTGGCGGGACCGAACACCGGGGAGCTGTTTTTT. This encodes CASSLAGPNTGELFF.

The rearrangement uses TRBV5-6 and TRBJ1-2; D not certain. The CDR3 is 16 amino acids. Trimming removed 1 base from V and 3 bases from J, with 16 bases in between. Germline V gene lookup returns CDR1 SGHDT and CDR2 YYEEEE. The CDR3 reads CASSLNRRAADYGYTF. The DNA of the CDR3 is TGTGCCAGCAGCTTGAATCGGAGGGCCGCGGACTATGGCTACACCTTC.

V usage is TRBV25-1 and J usage is TRBJ2-6; TRBD1 agrees at 7 bases. The V and J ends lost 5 bases and 4 bases, in that order; junction bases with no gene match: 5. The CDR3 covers 15 residues. Germline loops: CDR1 MGHDK, CDR2 SYGVNS. The CDR3 sequence: CASSRQGDGANVLTF. In nucleotides, the CDR3 is TGTGCCAGCAGTAGACAGGGTGACGGGGCCAACGTCCTGACTTTC. The variable domain in full, with the rest retrieved from reference TRBV25-1 and TRBJ2-6, is EADIYQTPRYLVIGTGKKITLECSQTMGHDKMYWYQQDPGMELHLIHYSYGVNSTEKGDLSSESTVSRIRTEHFPLTLESARPSHTSQYLCASSRQGDGANVLTFGAGSRLTVL.

CDR3 residues: CASSLEHEQYF. The CDR3 nucleotides read TGTGCCAGCAGTTTAGAGCACGAGCAGTACTTC. The chain employs TRBV6-5 and TRBJ2-7; D gene unclear. The CDR3 length is 11 residues. Trimming cost V 4 bases and J 5 bases, with 6 bases left between them. CDR1 is MNHEY and CDR2 is SVGAGI in the germline V gene.

CDR3 sequence (DNA): TGTGCCAGCAGCTTGGGAGTCGGATCCTACGAGCAGTACTTC. Protein: CASSLGVGSYEQYF. V gene TRBV5-5 combines with J gene TRBJ2-7; no reliable D call. V was clipped by 0 bases and J by 1 base, with 8 bases between them. This CDR3 comprises 14 residues. The germline V gene encodes CDR1 SGHKS and CDR2 YYEKEE (reference sequence).

V and J are TRBV28 and TRBJ2-5; D is undetermined. TRBJ2-7 explains the end of the DNA better; the J call may be wrong. The CDR3 has 11 residues. In germline, CDR1 is MDHEN, CDR2 SYDVKM. CDR3 nucleotides: TGTGCCAGCAGGACACTCGACGAGCAGTACTTC. Translating it yields CASRTLDEQYF.

The chain employs TRBV28 and TRBJ2-5; 9 nucleotides align to TRBD1. The J segment lost 5 bases and the V segment lost 5 bases, leaving 9 bases of the junction unmatched. CDR3 size: 15 residues. From germline, CDR1 is MDHEN and CDR2 SYDVKM. CDR3 coding DNA: TGTGCCAGCAGTCTCACCGGGACAGGGATTGAGACCCAGTACTTC. As protein: CASSLTGTGIETQYF.

V usage is TRBV6-1 and J usage is TRBJ1-1, with 9 bases identical to TRBD1. Germline lookup yields CDR1 MNHNS and CDR2 SASEGT. The CDR3 runs to 15 residues. Unmatched junction bases numbered 2, after V lost 2 bases and J lost 1 base. CDR3 nucleotide sequence: TGTGCCAGCAGTGAACCGGGACAGGGGAACACTGAAGCTTTCTTT. Translated: CASSEPGQGNTEAFF.